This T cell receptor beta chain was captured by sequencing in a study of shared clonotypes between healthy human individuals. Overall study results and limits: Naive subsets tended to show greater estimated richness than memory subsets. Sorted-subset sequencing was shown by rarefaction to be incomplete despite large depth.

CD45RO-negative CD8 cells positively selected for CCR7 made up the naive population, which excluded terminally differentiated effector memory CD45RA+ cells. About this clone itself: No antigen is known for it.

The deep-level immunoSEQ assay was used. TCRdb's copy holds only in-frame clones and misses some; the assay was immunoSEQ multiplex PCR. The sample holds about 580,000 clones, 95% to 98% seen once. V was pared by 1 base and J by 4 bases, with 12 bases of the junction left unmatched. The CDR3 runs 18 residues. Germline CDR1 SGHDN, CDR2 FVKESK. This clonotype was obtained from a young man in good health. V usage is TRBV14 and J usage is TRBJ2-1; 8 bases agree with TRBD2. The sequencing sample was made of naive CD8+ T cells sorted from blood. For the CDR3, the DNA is TGTGCCAGCAGCCAAGTACCCGGGAGGGCTGGGTCATACAATGAGCAGTTCTTC. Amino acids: CASSQVPGRAGSYNEQFF.